Below, 27 T cell receptor beta chains from the same sample are listed, as sequenced in a study of blood T cell repertoires in COVID-19. TCRdb's copy holds only in-frame clones and misses some; the assay was immunoSEQ multiplex PCR. The repertoire holds approximately 200,000 clones, with roughly 82% as singletons. The source material was peripheral blood. The receptors were gathered from a woman younger than 45 with acute or convalescent COVID-19.

This clone was counted once. CDR3 sequence: CASSPLYEQYF. CDR3 nucleotides: TGTGCCAGCAGTCCCCTCTACGAGCAGTACTTC. The chain recombines TRBV6-5 with TRBJ2-7; no reliable D call. Trimming left V 5 bases short and J 3 bases short, with 5 bases between. CDR1 and CDR2 from the germline V gene are MNHEY and SVGAGI. The CDR3 is made up of 11 amino acids.

CDR3 sequence: CASSPPGLKGPYEQYF. The CDR3 DNA reads as TGTGCCAGCAGTCCGCCAGGACTAAAGGGCCCCTACGAGCAGTACTTC. The chain links TRBV27 to TRBJ2-7; D is perhaps TRBD2 (6 bases). Between the trimmed V and J ends, which lost 5 bases and 2 bases, there was a span of 19 bases. Germline lookup yields CDR1 MNHEY and CDR2 SMNVEV (reference sequence). The CDR3 consists of 16 residues.

This chain joins TRBV6-1 and TRBJ2-2; 7 nucleotides align to TRBD1. This CDR3 is 15 amino acids long. Germline V CDR1 and CDR2: MNHNS, SASEGT. Trimming at V came to 6 bases and at J to 6 bases, leaving 10 bases not matched to a gene. The CDR3 is CASRPGTATAGELFF. The DNA of the CDR3 is TGTGCCAGCAGACCTGGGACAGCCACGGCCGGGGAGCTGTTTTTT.

The rearrangement joins TRBV5-4 to TRBJ2-3; 8 bases map to TRBD1. This CDR3 spans 15 amino acids. The J segment lost 2 bases and the V segment lost 4 bases, leaving 6 bases of the junction unmatched. The germline gives CDR1 SGHNT, CDR2 YYREEE (reference sequence). The CDR3 is CASSTRDRFTDTQYF. The CDR3 bases are TGTGCCAGCAGCACCCGGGACAGGTTCACAGATACGCAGTATTTT.

DNA for the CDR3: TGTGCCAGTAGTACCCAAGCCAAAAACATTCAGTACTTC. Translated: CASSTQAKNIQYF. This rearrangement joins TRBV19 to TRBJ2-4; D gene unclear. The V and J ends lost 4 bases and 0 bases respectively, with 4 bases between them. This CDR3 has 13 residues. Germline assignment: CDR1 LNHDA and CDR2 SQIVND (reference sequence).

This clone was picked up one time. J is TRBJ1-2 and V is TRBV7-9; maybe TRBD1 (6 bases). Germline V CDR1 and CDR2: SEHNR, FQNEAQ (reference sequence). The length of the CDR3 is 12 residues. Trimming took off 5 bases at V and 9 bases at J, with 13 bases between the two ends. CDR3 sequence (DNA): TGTGCCAGCAGCGCGGTGAGGGACAGCTACACCTTC. Encoded protein: CASSAVRDSYTF.

This clone was counted a single time. V and J are TRBV4-2 and TRBJ1-2; D uncertain. The length of the CDR3 is 14 residues. V gave up 1 base and J gave up 6 bases, with 12 bases separating them. Germline CDR1 reads LGHNA; CDR2 reads YNFKEQ. The CDR3 is CASSQGYSTDGYTF. For the CDR3, the DNA is TGTGCCAGCAGCCAAGGTTACAGCACCGATGGCTACACCTTC.

The sample holds a few counts of this clone. The chain is built from TRBV19 and TRBJ2-3; tentative D call: TRBD1 (6 bases). V was trimmed by 7 bases and J by 5 bases, leaving 13 bases between them. The CDR3 loop spans 13 amino acids. Germline CDR1 is LNHDA and CDR2 is SQIVND (reference sequence). The CDR3 region is CASIRLGGDTQYF. DNA of the CDR3: TGTGCCAGTATAAGGTTAGGGGGAGATACGCAGTATTTT.

This chain connects TRBV2 to TRBJ1-2; maybe TRBD1 (6 bases). The germline V gene encodes CDR1 SNHLY and CDR2 FYNNEI. Trimming left V 4 bases short and J 5 bases short, with 8 bases between. The length of the CDR3 is 12 residues. CDR3 bases: TGTGCCAGCAGTGCCGACAGGTATGGCTACACCTTC. This encodes CASSADRYGYTF.

J is TRBJ1-1 and V is TRBV6-2 or TRBV6-3; 7 nucleotides line up with TRBD1. The CDR3 runs 14 residues. Trimming removed 5 bases from V and 3 bases from J; junction bases left unmatched: 6. Germline values: CDR1 MNHEY, CDR2 SVGEGT. This chain's CDR3 is CASSQQGSYTEAFF. Here the CDR3 DNA reads TGTGCCAGCAGTCAACAGGGGTCGTACACTGAAGCTTTCTTT.

The chain links TRBV30 to TRBJ2-7; a weak D match, TRBD1 (6 bases). Trimming shortened V by 2 bases and J by 0 bases, and 14 bases separated the two germline ends. The CDR3 has 15 amino acids. Germline CDR1 and CDR2: GTSNPN and SVGIG (reference sequence). This CDR3 is CAWSPGARSSYEQYF. In nucleotides, the CDR3 is TGTGCCTGGAGTCCAGGGGCAAGAAGCTCCTACGAGCAGTACTTC.

V gene TRBV7-9 combines with J gene TRBJ1-1; D unclear. This CDR3 contains 14 residues. Trimming removed 1 base at V and 6 bases at J, with 12 bases between. Germline lookup yields CDR1 SEHNR and CDR2 FQNEAQ (reference sequence). The DNA for the CDR3 is TGTGCCAGCAGCTTAGTACTCCCCGTGGCTGAAGCTTTCTTT. Protein: CASSLVLPVAEAFF.

The chain carries TRBV7-6 and TRBJ2-3; 8 bases are a match to TRBD2. The trim removed 5 bases at V and 4 bases at J, leaving 5 bases unmatched. The CDR3 loop spans 14 amino acids. Per germline, CDR1 SGHVS and CDR2 FNYEAQ. CDR3: CASSRSGGPDTQYF. DNA for the CDR3: TGTGCCAGCAGCCGGAGCGGGGGACCAGATACGCAGTATTTT.

In its sample, this clone was seen once. CDR3 loop: CASSLNTGSNEKLFF. The CDR3 DNA is TGCGCCAGCAGCTTAAACACAGGTTCAAATGAAAAACTGTTTTTT. V usage is TRBV5-1 and J usage is TRBJ1-4; TRBD1 might be the D (5 bases). This CDR3 is 15 amino acids long. Germline lookup yields CDR1 SGHRS and CDR2 YFSETQ. The V gene lost 2 bases and the J gene lost 5 bases, with 13 bases spanning the gap.

The rearrangement joins TRBV5-6 to TRBJ1-4; weak D call: TRBD1 (6 bases). Trimming stripped 2 bases from V and 2 bases from J, with 10 bases between. This CDR3 has 15 amino acids. Germline CDR1 and CDR2: SGHDT and YYEEEE. The CDR3 spells CASSLQGTTNEKLFF. CDR3 nucleotides: TGTGCCAGCAGCTTACAGGGAACTACTAATGAAAAACTGTTTTTT.

This chain links TRBV5-1 with TRBJ1-6; TRBD1 agrees at 7 bases. J gave up 7 bases and V 5 bases, and 9 bases lay outside the gene matches. The CDR3 has 15 amino acids. Germline assignment: CDR1 SGHRS and CDR2 YFSETQ. CDR3 sequence: CASRTGQATNSPLHF. The CDR3 DNA is TGCGCCAGCAGAACAGGACAGGCGACCAATTCACCCCTCCACTTT. Full variable domain (outside the CDR3, taken from reference TRBV5-1 and TRBJ1-6): KAGVTQTPRYLIKTRGQQVTLSCSPISGHRSVSWYQQTPGQGLQFLFEYFSETQRNKGNFPGRFSGRQFSNSRSEMNVSTLELGDSALYLCASRTGQATNSPLHFGNGTRLTVT.

V is TRBV5-5 and J is TRBJ2-3; 7 bases map to TRBD2. The germline V gene has CDR1 SGHKS and CDR2 YYEKEE (reference sequence). The CDR3 length is 15 residues. Unmatched junction bases numbered 9, after V lost 0 bases and J lost 8 bases. CDR3 region: CASSLETSGMGTQYF. The DNA of the CDR3 is TGTGCCAGCAGCTTGGAGACCAGCGGGATGGGTACGCAGTATTTT.

This clone was observed a few times. This chain joins TRBV4-2 and TRBJ2-2; TRBD2 matches 13 bases. After removal of 4 bases from V and 1 base from J, the junction contained 0 bases not matched to a gene. CDR3 length: 16 amino acids. Germline V CDR1 and CDR2: LGHNA, YNFKEQ. CDR3 nucleotide sequence: TGTGCCAGCAGCCGACTAGCGGGGGGGAACACCGGGGAGCTGTTTTTT. It translates to CASSRLAGGNTGELFF.

This clone was seen once. The chain couples TRBV6-4 to TRBJ2-1; 9 bases map to TRBD1. The CDR3 runs 15 residues. Germline V gene sequence: CDR1 MRHNA, CDR2 SNTAGT. V was pared by 5 bases and J by 0 bases, with 2 bases of the junction left unmatched. CDR3: CASSRQGVSYNEQFF. The CDR3 DNA sequence: TGTGCCAGCAGTAGACAGGGGGTCTCCTACAATGAGCAGTTCTTC.

The J gene is TRBJ2-7, the V gene TRBV24-1; D is unresolved. The CDR3 loop spans 15 amino acids. The V end lost 5 bases, the J end lost 3 bases, and 16 bases lay between the germline ends. CDR1 is KGHDR and CDR2 is SFDVKD in the germline V gene. In nucleotides, the CDR3 is TGTGCCACCAGTGCGGGTTTGGCCAGCCTCTACGAGCAGTACTTC. Protein product: CATSAGLASLYEQYF.

J is TRBJ2-1 and V is TRBV9, with unresolved D. V dropped 0 bases and J dropped 7 bases, with 8 bases sitting between them. The CDR3 loop spans 13 amino acids. Looked up from germline, CDR1 is SGDLS and CDR2 is YYNGEE. The CDR3, as DNA: TGTGCCAGCAGCGTAGCTCCCTTGAATGAGCAGTTCTTC. It codes for CASSVAPLNEQFF. Complete variable domain (other parts from reference TRBV9 and TRBJ2-1): DSGVTQTPKHLITATGQRVTLRCSPRSGDLSVYWYQQSLDQGLQFLIQYYNGEERAKGNILERFSAQQFPDLHSELNLSSLELGDSALYFCASSVAPLNEQFFGPGTRLTVL.

V and J are TRBV10-3 and TRBJ2-7; unclear D gene. The CDR3 contains 12 residues. Trimming removed 3 bases from V and 2 bases from J, with 5 bases in between. Germline lookup yields CDR1 ENHRY and CDR2 SYGVKD. The CDR3 DNA reads TGTGCCATCAGTGAACATGCCTACGAGCAGTACTTC. Its translation: CAISEHAYEQYF.

V usage is TRBV9 and J usage is TRBJ2-3; 9 bases fit TRBD2. The trim removed 2 bases at V and 6 bases at J, leaving 4 bases unmatched. This CDR3 has 14 amino acids. Per germline, CDR1 SGDLS and CDR2 YYNGEE. CDR3 loop: CASSVSGGTDTQYF. The DNA for the CDR3 is TGTGCCAGCAGCGTTAGCGGGGGAACGGATACGCAGTATTTT.

The chain combines TRBV30 with TRBJ2-7; possible D gene TRBD2, 6 bases. The CDR3 runs 13 residues. Germline V gene data show CDR1 as GTSNPN and CDR2 as SVGIG (reference sequence). Trimming left V 3 bases short and J 2 bases short, with 11 bases between. This CDR3 is CAWSRGSAYEQYF. The CDR3 DNA follows: TGTGCCTGGAGCCGGGGGAGTGCCTACGAGCAGTACTTC.

V is TRBV7-3 and J is TRBJ1-2, with a possible D match to TRBD1 (5 bases). V lost 2 bases and J lost 4, with 14 bases in between. CDR1 and CDR2 from the germline V gene are SGHTA and FQGTGA. This CDR3 is built from 15 residues. CDR3 DNA: TGTGCCAGCAGCTTAGGAAGGGGCAAGGTCTATGGCTACACCTTC. Encoded protein: CASSLGRGKVYGYTF.

CDR3: CASATSGSENYNEQFF. The CDR3 nucleotides are TGTGCCAGCGCGACTAGCGGGAGTGAAAACTACAATGAGCAGTTCTTC. The rearrangement links TRBV27 to TRBJ2-1, with TRBD2 matching 12 bases. The CDR3 totals 16 residues. Germline CDR1 reads MNHEY; CDR2 reads SMNVEV (reference sequence). The V and J ends lost 8 bases and 3 bases, in that order; junction bases with no gene match: 8.

This chain joins TRBV6-5 and TRBJ2-7, with TRBD2 matching over 7 bases. CDR3 length: 15 amino acids. CDR1 is MNHEY and CDR2 is SVGAGI in the germline V gene. V was pared by 2 bases and J by 1 base, with 5 bases of the junction left unmatched. The CDR3 DNA follows: TGTGCCAGCAGTTACCAGCGGGGCGCGTCCTACGAGCAGTACTTC. Protein product: CASSYQRGASYEQYF.